A single sample gave rise to the 29 T cell receptor beta chains below, sequenced in a study of naive and memory T cell subsets. An equimolar mix of two oligonucleotides served as the beta constant-region primer for TRBC1 and TRBC2. TCRdb processed the UMI-ligation and nested PCR reads anew with MiXCR; each CDR3 protein has one entry. The sample consists of roughly 140,000 distinct CDR3 sequences, 15% to 20% of them appearing once. The sample comprised naive CD4+ T cells from blood. Receptors originate from a human donor in good health.

CDR3 sequence reads: CASSLAGAQTYEQYF. In DNA form, the CDR3 reads TGTGCCAGCAGCTTAGCCGGAGCACAAACCTACGAGCAGTACTTC. The chain recombines TRBV7-8 with TRBJ2-7; D not resolved. In germline, CDR1 is SGHVS, CDR2 FQNEAQ. The ends were cut back, 0 bases at V and 2 bases at J, with 11 bases in the middle. The CDR3 length is 15 residues.

The chain is built from TRBV5-1 and TRBJ2-3; D is perhaps TRBD2 (6 bases). The germline V gene encodes CDR1 SGHRS and CDR2 YFSETQ. The V end was cut by 0 bases, the J end by 6 bases, with 23 bases between. The CDR3 consists of 18 residues. In nucleotides, the CDR3 is TGCGCCAGCAGCTTGGCCTTACTCTCCGGGAGTGTATCGGATACGCAGTATTTT. The encoded protein is CASSLALLSGSVSDTQYF.

This clonotype was recorded a few times. V and J are TRBV6-6 and TRBJ1-1; no clear D gene. Looked up from germline, CDR1 is MNHNY and CDR2 is SVGAGI (reference sequence). Trimming pared 2 bases from V and 5 bases from J, leaving 12 bases between. CDR3 size: 14 residues. CDR3: CASSYPGVGTEAFF. For the CDR3, the DNA is TGTGCCAGCAGTTACCCGGGAGTAGGAACTGAAGCTTTCTTT.

This clonotype was found a few times. The chain links TRBV6-6 to TRBJ1-2; no reliable D call. Germline V gene lookup returns CDR1 MNHNY and CDR2 SVGAGI (reference sequence). Trimming cost V 3 bases and J 4 bases, with 9 bases left between them. The CDR3 spans 13 residues. The CDR3 DNA follows: TGTGCCAGCAGTTATCATTTGAGCTATGGCTACACCTTC. Its translation is CASSYHLSYGYTF.

The genes are TRBV5-4 and TRBJ2-1; D uncertain. This CDR3 spans 12 amino acids. Between the trimmed V and J ends, which lost 4 bases and 4 bases, there was a span of 6 bases. Germline V gene sequence: CDR1 SGHNT, CDR2 YYREEE (reference sequence). In DNA form, the CDR3 reads TGTGCCAGCAGCGTGACTTACAATGAGCAGTTCTTC. Its translation: CASSVTYNEQFF.

V gene TRBV6-5 combines with J gene TRBJ2-7; 7 nucleotides align to TRBD2. The length of the CDR3 is 14 residues. Trimming took 7 bases from V and 6 from J; bases not matched to a gene: 12. From germline, CDR1 is MNHEY and CDR2 SVGAGI. CDR3 sequence (DNA): TGTGCCAGCACCTACGGTGTGGGAGGGAGCGAGCAGTACTTC. Translated, it gives CASTYGVGGSEQYF.

The chain employs TRBV20-1 and TRBJ1-2, with D tentatively TRBD1 (5 bases). The CDR3 length is 13 residues. CDR1 is DFQATT and CDR2 is SNEGSKA in the germline V gene (reference sequence). The CDR3 DNA reads TGCATCCTTCCGGGCAGGGCGGACTATGGCTACACCTTC. Residues: CILPGRADYGYTF.

The chain uses TRBV20-1 and TRBJ1-5; 9 nucleotides line up with TRBD1. V gave up 5 bases and J gave up 7 bases; unmatched junction bases: 9. CDR3 length: 14 residues. In germline, CDR1 is DFQATT, CDR2 SNEGSKA (reference sequence). Here the CDR3 reads CSAERGTGRQPQHF. As DNA, the CDR3 is TGCAGTGCTGAACGAGGGACAGGGAGGCAGCCCCAGCATTTT.

The sample holds a few counts of this clonotype. The chain's CDR3 is CASSKASTRHEQYF. CDR3 DNA: TGCGCCAGCAGTAAGGCCAGTACACGACACGAGCAGTACTTC. The chain couples TRBV10-2 to TRBJ2-7, with D unresolved. This CDR3 spans 14 amino acids. The germline V gene encodes CDR1 WSHSY and CDR2 SAAADI. The V and J ends lost 5 bases and 5 bases respectively, with 16 bases between them.

In its sample, this clonotype was seen a few times. CDR3 protein: CASSLAPGTSAFF. CDR3 in DNA: TGTGCCAGCAGTTTAGCGCCAGGGACTAGTGCGTTCTTC. The V and J genes are TRBV12-3 or TRBV12-4 and TRBJ2-1; TRBD2 agrees at 8 bases. Losses at the gene ends were 0 bases for V and 15 bases for J; bases not matched to a gene: 7. CDR3 length: 13 amino acids.

This clonotype was observed a few times. The V call is TRBV5-6, the J call TRBJ1-1, with TRBD1 as a possible D gene (5 bases). The germline gives CDR1 SGHDT, CDR2 YYEEEE. V was trimmed by 0 bases and J by 8 bases, leaving 11 bases between them. The CDR3 is 13 amino acids. CDR3 DNA sequence: TGTGCCAGCAGCTTGGAGCGGCCAGGGGAAGCTTTCTTT. It yields the protein CASSLERPGEAFF. Variable domain in full (rest from reference TRBV5-6 and TRBJ1-1): DAGVTQSPTHLIKTRGQQVTLRCSPKSGHDTVSWYQQALGQGPQFIFQYYEEEERQRGNFPDRFSGHQFPNYSSELNVNALLLGDSALYLCASSLERPGEAFFGQGTRLTVV.

This clonotype has only a few counts. The chain couples TRBV25-1 to TRBJ1-5; a weak D match, TRBD1 (5 bases). This CDR3 region has 15 residues. Trimming took 4 bases from V and 4 from J, leaving 14 bases between them. The germline CDR1 and CDR2 sequences are MGHDK and SYGVNS. CDR3 sequence reads: CASSASGTQNQPQHF. CDR3 in DNA: TGTGCCAGCAGTGCTTCCGGGACGCAAAATCAGCCCCAGCATTTT.

This chain uses TRBV29-1 with TRBJ2-3; 7 bases align to TRBD2. The CDR3 runs 13 residues. With 6 bases clipped from V and 2 bases from J, the junction kept 5 bases outside the gene matches. Germline loops: CDR1 SQVTM, CDR2 ANQGSEA. The CDR3 DNA reads TGCAGCGTCGCCGGGACTATCACAGATACGCAGTATTTT. Translation gives CSVAGTITDTQYF.

This clonotype was picked up a small number of times. The J gene is TRBJ2-7, the V gene TRBV9; TRBD2 matches 7 bases. After removal of 0 bases from V and 2 bases from J, the junction contained 5 bases not matched to a gene. CDR3 size: 15 residues. Germline loops: CDR1 SGDLS, CDR2 YYNGEE. The CDR3 region has the DNA TGTGCCAGCAGCGTAGACCCTAGCGGTACCTACGAGCAGTACTTC. Encoded protein: CASSVDPSGTYEQYF.

Only a few counts were recorded for this clonotype. This chain joins TRBV30 and TRBJ2-3, with D perhaps matching TRBD1 or TRBD2 (5 bases each). Germline CDR1 reads GTSNPN; CDR2 reads SVGIG (reference sequence). V dropped 4 bases and J dropped 2 bases, with 16 bases sitting between them. The CDR3 consists of 15 residues. The CDR3 nucleotides are TGTGCCTGGAATGGGGGTCTCGGTGACACAGATACGCAGTATTTT. Translated: CAWNGGLGDTDTQYF.

This clonotype turned up a few times. The chain has TRBV29-1 and TRBJ1-1, with a possible D match to TRBD1 (5 bases). Germline CDR1 reads SQVTM; CDR2 reads ANQGSEA. Trimming stripped 3 bases from V and 3 bases from J, with 8 bases between. CDR3 size: 12 residues. This CDR3 reads CSVDLGHTEAFF. The CDR3 DNA reads TGCAGCGTTGACCTGGGGCACACTGAAGCTTTCTTT.

The chain recombines TRBV28 with TRBJ2-2; no firm D call. The CDR3 is 17 amino acids. The V end lost 7 bases, the J end lost 6 bases, and 24 bases lay between the germline ends. Germline lookup yields CDR1 MDHEN and CDR2 SYDVKM. The CDR3 loop is CASTPPGFKSGSGELFF. In nucleotides, the CDR3 is TGTGCCAGCACCCCTCCCGGATTCAAATCTGGGTCCGGGGAGCTGTTTTTT. The whole variable domain, remainder taken from reference TRBV28 and TRBJ2-2, is DVKVTQSSRYLVKRTGEKVFLECVQDMDHENMFWYRQDPGLGLRLIYFSYDVKMKEKGDIPEGYSVSREKKERFSLILESASTNQTSMYLCASTPPGFKSGSGELFFGEGSRLTVL.

This clonotype was recorded a few times. CDR3 in DNA: TGTGCCAGCAGGCCAAGCAAGGGGGCGGAGCTGTTTTTT. It codes for CASRPSKGAELFF. This chain uses TRBV7-8 with TRBJ1-4, with 7 bases lining up with TRBD1. The DNA matches TRBJ2-2 better at its end, which makes the J call doubtful. Germline V lookup: CDR1 SGHVS, CDR2 FQNEAQ. The CDR3 runs 13 residues.

This clonotype has just a few counts. The gene calls are TRBV19 and TRBJ2-7; D call uncertain. The length of the CDR3 is 15 residues. Germline CDR1 is LNHDA and CDR2 is SQIVND (reference sequence). V was clipped by 8 bases and J by 0 bases, with 17 bases between them. CDR3 coding DNA: TGTGCCAGTTGTCCAACGGCCCTAGGCTCCTACGAGCAGTACTTC. The encoded protein is CASCPTALGSYEQYF.

This clonotype was observed a handful of times. The chain combines TRBV20-1 with TRBJ2-1, with TRBD2 as a possible D gene (6 bases). Deletions cut 4 bases from V and 0 bases from J, with 22 bases between. Per germline, CDR1 DFQATT and CDR2 SNEGSKA (reference sequence). The CDR3 loop spans 18 amino acids. CDR3 coding DNA: TGCAGTGCTACCTCTCTAGAGAGTCGGGAGAGCTCCTACAATGAGCAGTTCTTC. It yields the protein CSATSLESRESSYNEQFF.

This chain links TRBV2 with TRBJ2-6; a possible D gene is TRBD2 (6 bases). From germline, CDR1 is SNHLY and CDR2 FYNNEI. The CDR3 length is 16 residues. The CDR3 region is CASKALAISGANVLTF. Written as DNA, the CDR3 is TGTGCATCGAAGGCACTAGCAATCTCTGGGGCCAACGTCCTGACTTTC.

V is TRBV11-3 and J is TRBJ2-7, with 7 bases aligning to TRBD2. The CDR3 contains 14 residues. J was trimmed by 5 bases and V by 5 bases; bases with no gene match: 9. The V gene's germline CDR1 is SGHNT and CDR2 YENEEA. This CDR3 is CASSQQAGSNEQYF. The CDR3 DNA sequence: TGTGCCAGCAGCCAACAAGCGGGATCGAACGAGCAGTACTTC.

This clonotype was detected a few times. The rearrangement joins TRBV4-2 to TRBJ2-5; 9 positions match TRBD2. V gave up 0 bases and J gave up 2 bases; unmatched junction bases: 10. Germline V CDR1 and CDR2: LGHNA, YNFKEQ. The CDR3 extends over 18 amino acids. CDR3 region: CASSQETAGGGKQETQYF. The CDR3 coding sequence is TGTGCCAGCAGCCAAGAAACAGCGGGAGGTGGTAAACAAGAGACCCAGTACTTC.

V and J are TRBV27 and TRBJ1-2; TRBD1 matches at 7 bases. The germline gives CDR1 MNHEY, CDR2 SMNVEV (reference sequence). The CDR3 has 13 amino acids. Losses at the gene ends were 3 bases for V and 8 bases for J; bases not matched to a gene: 6. The DNA for the CDR3 is TGTGCCAGCAGTTTTGACAGGGTCGGCGGCTACACCTTC. This translates into CASSFDRVGGYTF.

The table lists this clonotype with many counts. The rearrangement joins TRBV28 to TRBJ2-5; D gene uncertain. CDR3 length: 10 residues. V was cut by 6 bases and J by 2 bases, with 1 base left in between. Germline CDR1 MDHEN, CDR2 SYDVKM. Here the CDR3 reads CASRQETQYF. The DNA of the CDR3 is TGTGCCAGCAGACAAGAGACCCAGTACTTC.

This rearrangement joins TRBV2 to TRBJ2-1; D might be TRBD2 (5 bases). V lost 6 bases to trimming and J lost 1 base, with 13 bases between them. Germline loops: CDR1 SNHLY, CDR2 FYNNEI. CDR3 length equals 15 residues. DNA for the CDR3: TGTGCCAGCAGCGCAGCGGCCTTGTCCTACAATGAGCAGTTCTTC. Translated: CASSAAALSYNEQFF.

The table lists this clonotype with a count of one. This rearrangement joins TRBV6-2 or TRBV6-3 to TRBJ2-3, with a weak D call TRBD2 (5 bases). Germline assignment: CDR1 MNHEY and CDR2 SVGEGT. The CDR3 consists of 15 residues. V lost 7 bases, J lost 0 bases, and 14 bases lay in between. In DNA, the CDR3 is TGTGCCAGCATGGATAGCGATACTAGCACAGATACGCAGTATTTT. Residues: CASMDSDTSTDTQYF.

This clonotype appeared a few times. The chain carries TRBV6-1 and TRBJ2-7, with D uncertain. This CDR3 has 15 amino acids. V shed 0 bases and J shed 0 bases, with 9 bases lying between them. Germline-derived CDR1 and CDR2 are MNHNS and SASEGT. The CDR3 DNA reads TGTGCCAGCAGTGAAGCAATCGCCGCCTCCTACGAGCAGTACTTC. This codes for CASSEAIAASYEQYF.

This clonotype appeared many times. J is TRBJ2-5 and V is TRBV12-3 or TRBV12-4; D not resolved. V was trimmed by 7 bases and J by 3 bases, leaving 6 bases between them. The CDR3 consists of 11 residues. CDR3 loop: CASMDEETQYF. The CDR3 nucleotides read TGTGCCAGCATGGACGAAGAGACCCAGTACTTC.